Below, 32 T cell receptor beta chains from the same sample are listed, as sequenced in a study of T cells after yellow fever vaccination. TCRdb passed the 5' RACE reads through MiXCR, listing each CDR3 protein once. The sample holds tens of thousands of distinct CDR3 sequences; 3.4% are singletons and the top ten take around 0.98%. The sequencing used PBMCs, either bulk or a sorted T-cell subset (CD4+, CD8+, memory, or dextramer-sorted; not recorded which), collected around 45 days after the first yellow fever vaccination. The receptors were gathered from a man aged 18 to 30 who received the YFV17D yellow fever vaccine.

This clonotype has at least ten counts. V is TRBV9 and J is TRBJ2-1; D gene ambiguous. The V end lost 0 bases, the J end lost 8 bases, and 15 bases lay between the germline ends. CDR1 is SGDLS and CDR2 is YYNGEE in the germline V gene. This CDR3 has 15 residues. CDR3 amino acids: CASSVGLWMGDEQFF. The DNA of the CDR3 is TGTGCCAGCAGCGTAGGTCTCTGGATGGGCGATGAGCAGTTCTTC. Full variable domain (rest looked up from reference TRBV9 and TRBJ2-1): DSGVTQTPKHLITATGQRVTLRCSPRSGDLSVYWYQQSLDQGLQFLIQYYNGEERAKGNILERFSAQQFPDLHSELNLSSLELGDSALYFCASSVGLWMGDEQFFGPGTRLTVL.

Many counts were recorded for this clonotype. This rearrangement joins TRBV23-1 to TRBJ1-1, with 11 positions matching TRBD1. TRBV23-1 is assigned to the ORF class and has an uncertain function. CDR3 size: 14 residues. V dropped 7 bases and J dropped 5; count of bases not matched to a gene: 6. The DNA for the CDR3 is TGCGCCAGCACCAGGGACAGGGGGACGACTGAAGCTTTCTTT. This gives the protein CASTRDRGTTEAFF.

This clonotype showed up many times. V is TRBV28 and J is TRBJ2-3; the match to TRBD1 covers 7 bases. Unmatched junction bases numbered 3, after V lost 5 bases and J lost 1 base. Germline CDR1 reads MDHEN; CDR2 reads SYDVKM. The CDR3 runs 14 residues. CDR3 in DNA: TGTGCCAGCAGTCTGGGACAGCGCACAGATACGCAGTATTTT. The encoded protein is CASSLGQRTDTQYF.

Many counts were recorded for this clonotype. The rearrangement links TRBV11-3 to TRBJ2-1, with D unresolved. In germline, CDR1 is SGHNT, CDR2 YENEEA. The CDR3 is made up of 13 amino acids. Between the trimmed V and J ends, which lost 1 base and 13 bases, there was a span of 14 bases. The CDR3 bases are TGTGCCAGCAGCTTAGGTGAAGGGAATCAACAGTTCTTC. Encoded protein: CASSLGEGNQQFF.

This clonotype was counted at least ten times. The chain combines TRBV3-1 with TRBJ1-4; TRBD1 matches at 12 bases. Germline V gives CDR1 LGHDT, CDR2 YNNKEL (reference sequence). V gave up 4 bases and J gave up 7 bases; unmatched junction bases: 4. This CDR3 contains 15 residues. CDR3 coding DNA: TGTGCCAGCAGCCGAGGGACAGGGGGCAGTGAAAAACTGTTTTTT. Translating it yields CASSRGTGGSEKLFF.

This clonotype was observed many times. This chain joins TRBV4-3 and TRBJ2-7; 9 bases are a match to TRBD1. Germline values: CDR1 LGHNA, CDR2 YSLEER. The V segment lost 2 bases and the J segment 6 bases; nucleotides outside the gene matches: 8. The CDR3 contains 15 residues. The CDR3 here is CASSQSPGQGSEQYF. The CDR3 DNA reads TGCGCCAGCAGCCAAAGTCCGGGACAGGGAAGCGAGCAGTACTTC.

The chain couples TRBV5-1 to TRBJ2-2; TRBD1 matches 8 bases. With 5 bases clipped from V and 6 bases from J, the junction kept 6 bases outside the gene matches. The CDR3 loop spans 14 amino acids. Germline V gene lookup returns CDR1 SGHRS and CDR2 YFSETQ. CDR3 sequence: CASREDRVPGELFF. CDR3 nucleotide sequence: TGCGCCAGCAGGGAGGACAGGGTCCCCGGGGAGCTGTTTTTT.

This clonotype was seen many times. The chain is built from TRBV6-5 and TRBJ1-5; tentative D call: TRBD1 (5 bases). The CDR3 consists of 13 residues. Germline values: CDR1 MNHEY, CDR2 SVGAGI. The CDR3 DNA follows: TGTGCTTGCTCCCCGGGACGAAATCAGCCCCAGCATTTT. It specifies CACSPGRNQPQHF.

At least ten counts were recorded for this clonotype. V gene TRBV11-2 combines with J gene TRBJ2-2, with D perhaps assigned TRBD1 or TRBD2 (6 bases each). The germline CDR1 and CDR2 sequences are SGHAT and FQNNGV. The CDR3 consists of 16 residues. Trimming cost V 5 bases and J 4 bases, with 17 bases left between them. Here the CDR3 reads CASSEAPRGPTGELFF. The DNA for the CDR3 is TGTGCCAGCAGCGAAGCCCCCCGGGGGCCCACCGGGGAGCTGTTTTTT.

This clonotype has at least ten counts. The V gene is TRBV7-8, the J gene TRBJ2-5, with 8 nucleotides matching TRBD1. Per the germline V gene, CDR1 is SGHVS and CDR2 is FQNEAQ. V dropped 2 bases and J dropped 3; count of bases not matched to a gene: 2. This CDR3 contains 14 residues. Here the CDR3 reads CASSLMTGEETQYF. The DNA of the CDR3 is TGTGCCAGCAGCTTAATGACAGGGGAAGAGACCCAGTACTTC.

Many counts were recorded for this clonotype. V usage is TRBV24-1 and J usage is TRBJ2-2; D is perhaps TRBD1 or TRBD2 (5 bases each). The CDR3 covers 14 residues. Trimming shortened V by 3 bases and J by 3 bases, and 7 bases separated the two germline ends. In germline, CDR1 is KGHDR, CDR2 SFDVKD. CDR3 sequence (DNA): TGTGCCACCAGTGATATGGGGGACACCGGGGAGCTGTTTTTT. Its protein is CATSDMGDTGELFF.

This clonotype has at least ten counts. The chain recombines TRBV24-1 with TRBJ2-3; the match to TRBD1 covers 9 bases. Germline V CDR1 and CDR2: KGHDR, SFDVKD. This CDR3 is 14 amino acids long. The trim removed 9 bases at V and 1 base at J, leaving 4 bases unmatched. CDR3 region: CATAGQGRTDTQYF. The DNA for the CDR3 is TGTGCCACCGCCGGACAGGGGCGCACAGATACGCAGTATTTT.

This clonotype was recorded at least ten times. The V and J genes are TRBV2 and TRBJ1-1, with D possibly TRBD1 on 6 matching bases. This CDR3 spans 15 amino acids. Trimming pared 4 bases from V and 5 bases from J, leaving 17 bases between. Germline CDR1 and CDR2: SNHLY and FYNNEI. The CDR3 sequence: CASSVGGGARTEAFF. CDR3 nucleotide sequence: TGTGCCAGCAGTGTGGGAGGGGGGGCGAGGACTGAAGCTTTCTTT. Variable domain in full (rest from reference TRBV2 and TRBJ1-1): EPEVTQTPSHQVTQMGQEVILRCVPISNHLYFYWYRQILGQKVEFLVSFYNNEISEKSEIFDDQFSVERPDGSNFTLKIRSTKLEDSAMYFCASSVGGGARTEAFFGQGTRLTVV.

This clonotype showed up many times. The chain couples TRBV18 to TRBJ1-1, with unresolved D. The germline gives CDR1 KGHSH, CDR2 LQKENI. This CDR3 comprises 14 residues. V shed 2 bases and J shed 0 bases, with 7 bases lying between them. The CDR3 DNA sequence: TGTGCCAGCTCACCATTAGATTTGAACACTGAAGCTTTCTTT. This sequence encodes CASSPLDLNTEAFF.

This clonotype has at least ten counts. The V and J genes are TRBV12-3 or TRBV12-4 and TRBJ2-3, with a possible D match to TRBD1 (5 bases). V lost 2 bases and J lost 0, with 12 bases in between. The CDR3 sequence is 16 residues long. CDR3 protein: CASSLRGKASTDTQYF. The DNA of the CDR3 is TGTGCCAGCAGTTTAAGGGGCAAAGCTAGCACAGATACGCAGTATTTT.

This clonotype was counted at least ten times. This chain links TRBV25-1 with TRBJ2-1, with TRBD2 matching 16 bases. With 3 bases clipped from V and 1 base from J, the junction kept 3 bases outside the gene matches. The CDR3 contains 18 residues. Germline V CDR1 and CDR2: MGHDK, SYGVNS. The CDR3 sequence is CASSDGTSGGGSYNEQFF. As DNA, the CDR3 is TGTGCCAGCAGTGACGGGACTAGCGGGGGGGGTTCCTACAATGAGCAGTTCTTC. Complete variable domain (other parts from reference TRBV25-1 and TRBJ2-1): EADIYQTPRYLVIGTGKKITLECSQTMGHDKMYWYQQDPGMELHLIHYSYGVNSTEKGDLSSESTVSRIRTEHFPLTLESARPSHTSQYLCASSDGTSGGGSYNEQFFGPGTRLTVL.

This clonotype was observed at least ten times. This chain uses TRBV5-1 with TRBJ1-6, with TRBD1 matching over 8 bases. CDR3 length: 13 amino acids. V shed 4 bases and J 6 bases; nucleotides not matched to a gene: 0. Germline CDR1 reads SGHRS; CDR2 reads YFSETQ. CDR3 amino acids: CASSDRGNSPLHF. DNA of the CDR3: TGCGCCAGCAGCGACAGGGGTAATTCACCCCTCCACTTT.

Ten or more counts support this clonotype. V and J are TRBV6-5 and TRBJ1-2; possible D gene TRBD1, 5 bases. The CDR3 is 15 amino acids. CDR1 MNHEY and CDR2 SVGAGI come from the germline V gene. The ends were cut back, 2 bases at V and 5 bases at J, with 15 bases in the middle. CDR3 DNA sequence: TGTGCCAGCAGTTACACTAGCCAGGGAGAATATGGCTACACCTTC. Protein sequence: CASSYTSQGEYGYTF.

This clonotype was counted ten times or more. The chain carries TRBV3-1 and TRBJ1-2; perhaps TRBD1 as D (6 bases). The CDR3 contains 19 residues. Germline CDR1 is LGHDT and CDR2 is YNNKEL (reference sequence). Trimming removed 0 bases at V and 5 bases at J, with 25 bases between. CDR3 DNA: TGTGCCAGCAGCCAAGATACCACCTTTGCAGGGGATCTACTTTATGGCTACACCTTC. Encoded protein: CASSQDTTFAGDLLYGYTF.

The sample holds many counts of this clonotype. The chain joins TRBV7-2 to TRBJ2-2; D remains unclear. Per germline, CDR1 SGHTA and CDR2 FQGNSA. CDR3 length equals 15 residues. V gave up 0 bases and J gave up 8 bases, with 13 bases separating them. The CDR3 reads CASSLAVALAGELFF. The CDR3 DNA sequence: TGTGCCAGCAGCTTAGCGGTAGCACTGGCGGGGGAGCTGTTTTTT.

In this sample, this clonotype turned up many times. The chain links TRBV5-5 to TRBJ2-1, with D tentatively TRBD2 (7 bases). CDR1 is SGHKS, CDR2 YYEKEE, per germline (reference sequence). Trimming cost V 3 bases and J 8 bases, with 21 bases left between them. This CDR3 comprises 16 residues. CDR3 in amino acids: CASSSGLGGHIDEQFF. CDR3 nucleotide sequence: TGTGCCAGCAGCTCCGGTCTGGGGGGGCATATCGATGAGCAGTTCTTC.

This clonotype has ten or more counts. J is TRBJ2-3 and V is TRBV9, with D perhaps matching TRBD2 (6 bases). Trimming shortened V by 3 bases and J by 0 bases, and 14 bases separated the two germline ends. The germline V gene encodes CDR1 SGDLS and CDR2 YYNGEE. This CDR3 is built from 16 residues. CDR3: CASSDLASRSTDTQYF. As DNA, the CDR3 is TGTGCCAGCAGCGACCTAGCGAGCAGAAGCACAGATACGCAGTATTTT. Full variable domain (outside the CDR3, taken from reference TRBV9 and TRBJ2-3): DSGVTQTPKHLITATGQRVTLRCSPRSGDLSVYWYQQSLDQGLQFLIQYYNGEERAKGNILERFSAQQFPDLHSELNLSSLELGDSALYFCASSDLASRSTDTQYFGPGTRLTVL.

This clonotype was counted many times. This chain connects TRBV7-2 to TRBJ2-5; D is perhaps TRBD1 or TRBD2 (5 bases each). CDR1 is SGHTA, CDR2 FQGNSA, per germline. The germline V and J ends were trimmed by 3 bases and 4 bases, with 12 bases remaining between them. The CDR3 sequence is 14 residues long. Written as DNA, the CDR3 is TGTGCCAGCAGCTTGGGGGTGGCGGGAGAGACCCAGTACTTC. As protein: CASSLGVAGETQYF. The full variable domain, rest sourced from reference TRBV7-2 and TRBJ2-5, is GAGVSQSPSNKVTEKGKDVELRCDPISGHTALYWYRQSLGQGLEFLIYFQGNSAPDKSGLPSDRFSAERTGGSVSTLTIQRTQQEDSAVYLCASSLGVAGETQYFGPGTRLLVL.

This clonotype was seen many times. J is TRBJ2-5 and V is TRBV5-6; D perhaps matches TRBD1 (6 bases). V dropped 5 bases and J dropped 5 bases, with 10 bases sitting between them. The length of the CDR3 is 12 residues. From germline, CDR1 is SGHDT and CDR2 YYEEEE. CDR3 sequence: CASSLRGETQYF. As DNA, the CDR3 is TGTGCCAGCAGTTTGAGGGGGGAGACCCAGTACTTC.

This clonotype was observed at least ten times. The chain links TRBV5-4 to TRBJ2-3; 7 bases map to TRBD2. Trimming cost V 0 bases and J 6 bases; bases outside gene matches: 7. Germline lookup yields CDR1 SGHNT and CDR2 YYREEE (reference sequence). There are 15 residues in the CDR3. CDR3: CASSLEGRAGDTQYF. CDR3 nucleotide sequence: TGTGCCAGCAGCTTGGAGGGGAGGGCTGGTGATACGCAGTATTTT.

This clonotype was recorded at least ten times. The rearrangement links TRBV6-1 to TRBJ2-4, with D perhaps matching TRBD1 (5 bases). V shed 4 bases and J shed 2 bases, with 15 bases lying between them. Germline CDR1 and CDR2: MNHNS and SASEGT. This CDR3 comprises 16 residues. The CDR3 nucleotides read TGTGCCAGCAGTGTCCAAACCCAGGGAACCAAAAACATTCAGTACTTC. It translates to CASSVQTQGTKNIQYF.

This clonotype was recorded at least ten times. V gene TRBV19 combines with J gene TRBJ2-7; D call uncertain. The CDR3 consists of 13 residues. V lost 5 bases and J lost 2, with 10 bases in between. Germline loops: CDR1 LNHDA, CDR2 SQIVND (reference sequence). Here the CDR3 DNA reads TGTGCCAGTAGTTTGACTGCCACCTACGAGCAGTACTTC. Translated, it gives CASSLTATYEQYF.

The table lists this clonotype with many counts. This CDR3 reads CASSFGGGDTDTQYF. CDR3 DNA: TGTGCCAGCAGCTTCGGGGGGGGGGACACAGATACGCAGTATTTT. The rearrangement joins TRBV7-3 to TRBJ2-3; TRBD2 matches 8 bases. Trimming removed 3 bases from V and 2 bases from J; junction bases left unmatched: 4. The germline gives CDR1 SGHTA, CDR2 FQGTGA. The CDR3 is 15 amino acids.

In its sample, this clonotype was seen many times. CDR3 residues: CASSLAGKPYEQYF. CDR3 coding DNA: TGCGCCAGCAGCCTTGCCGGGAAACCCTACGAGCAGTACTTC. The gene calls are TRBV10-1 and TRBJ2-7; perhaps TRBD2 as D (5 bases). The CDR3 is made up of 14 amino acids. Germline V gene lookup returns CDR1 WNHNN and CDR2 SYGVQD (reference sequence). The V end was cut by 6 bases, the J end by 2 bases, with 14 bases between.

This clonotype was detected ten times or more. The chain combines TRBV7-3 with TRBJ2-3, with 12 positions matching TRBD1. The CDR3 totals 14 residues. In germline, CDR1 is SGHTA, CDR2 FQGTGA. Trimming at V came to 5 bases and at J to 4 bases, leaving 1 base not matched to a gene. This CDR3 is CASSGTGGSDTQYF. CDR3 DNA: TGTGCCAGCAGCGGGACAGGGGGCTCAGATACGCAGTATTTT.

This clonotype was counted at least ten times. The rearrangement uses TRBV19 and TRBJ1-4; maybe TRBD1 (5 bases). The germline V and J ends were trimmed by 5 bases and 7 bases, with 14 bases remaining between them. Germline V gene data show CDR1 as LNHDA and CDR2 as SQIVND (reference sequence). The CDR3 extends over 14 amino acids. This CDR3 reads CASSSRGTGEKLFF. The CDR3 coding sequence is TGTGCCAGTAGTTCGCGGGGGACCGGTGAAAAACTGTTTTTT.

This clonotype was seen at least ten times. The chain is built from TRBV5-1 and TRBJ2-5, with D perhaps TRBD1 (7 bases). The CDR3 spans 15 residues. The V and J ends lost 4 bases and 2 bases respectively, with 15 bases between them. From germline, CDR1 is SGHRS and CDR2 YFSETQ. Here the CDR3 reads CASSSGQAGQETQYF. DNA for the CDR3: TGCGCCAGCAGCAGTGGACAGGCGGGGCAAGAGACCCAGTACTTC. Filled out from reference TRBV5-1 and TRBJ2-5, the complete variable domain reads KAGVTQTPRYLIKTRGQQVTLSCSPISGHRSVSWYQQTPGQGLQFLFEYFSETQRNKGNFPGRFSGRQFSNSRSEMNVSTLELGDSALYLCASSSGQAGQETQYFGPGTRLLVL.